Listed below are T cell receptor beta chains from one sample, sequenced in a study of chemoradiotherapy in HPV16-positive cancers. The table came from immunoSEQ multiplex PCR; TCRdb's copy has only in-frame clones and leaves some out. The sample holds around 24,000 clones, about 90% seen once. The sequencing used blood, collected from a patient who underwent chemoradiotherapy. The origin of the receptors is a human donor with HPV-associated anogenital cancer. The CDR3 runs from the conserved cysteine through the conserved F or W. The D gene is left open where the match is weak. A row's size may be missing; if present it is once, few, many or a size class.

TRBJ2-1,-,TRBV10-3,-,TGTGCCATCAGTGAAGGAGGTGGCGGTGAGCAGTTCTTC,CAISEGGGGEQFF
TRBJ2-5,-,TRBV29-1,-,TGCAGCGTTGATGGACAAGAAGAGACCCAGTACTTC,CSVDGQEETQYF
TRBJ1-4,-,TRBV7-9,-,TGTGCCAGCAGCTTAGCGAGTCAGTTGGAAAAACTGTTTTTT,CASSLASQLEKLFF
TRBJ2-7,-,TRBV4-3,-,TGCGCCAGCAGCCCCGAGGTGTCCTACGAGCAGTACTTC,CASSPEVSYEQYF
TRBJ2-7,-,TRBV21-1,-,TGTGCCAGCACTCCGCCGGACAGGGACTTCTACGAGCAGTACTTC,CASTPPDRDFYEQYF
TRBJ2-3,-,TRBV9,few,TGTGCCAGCAGCGTAGAGGGGCGCTCTAGCACAGATACGCAGTATTTT,CASSVEGRSSTDTQYF
TRBJ1-1,-,TRBV4-1,few,TGCGCCAGCAGCCTGGGGAGTGTAGACACTGAAGCTTTCTTT,CASSLGSVDTEAFF
TRBJ1-2,TRBD1,TRBV5-4,once,TGTGCCAGCAGCTCACAGGGGACAGTTGCCTATGGCTACACCTTC,CASSSQGTVAYGYTF
TRBJ2-1,TRBD1,TRBV2,few,TGTGCCAGCAGTGGGACAGGGGGTACCTACAATGAGCAGTTCTTC,CASSGTGGTYNEQFF
TRBJ2-2,-,TRBV7-9,-,TGTGCCAGCAGCTATGGCCGGGGACCGAACACCGGGGAGCTGTTTTTT,CASSYGRGPNTGELFF
TRBJ1-1,-,TRBV11-2,-,TGTGCCAGCAGCTTGGTAGGAGGGCGGGCTTTCTTT,CASSLVGGRAFF
TRBJ1-5,-,TRBV15,-,TGTGCCACCAGCAGGGGGCCTGGCAATCAGCCCCAGCATTTT,CATSRGPGNQPQHF
TRBJ2-3,TRBD2,TRBV5-1,-,TGCGCCAGCAGCTTAAGCGGGAGAGATTCCGGCACAGATACGCAGTATTTT,CASSLSGRDSGTDTQYF
TRBJ2-7,-,TRBV4-2,-,TGTGCCAGCAGCCCTGTGACAGTTGATAACTCCTACGAGCAGTACTTC,CASSPVTVDNSYEQYF
TRBJ1-1,TRBD1,TRBV7-8,-,TGTGCCAGCAGCGGTGACAGGGGGAGGACTGAAGCTTTCTTT,CASSGDRGRTEAFF
TRBJ2-3,-,TRBV9,-,TGTGCCAGCAGCACCCACGACTCAGCCAGCACAGATACGCAGTATTTT,CASSTHDSASTDTQYF
TRBJ2-7,TRBD1,TRBV5-4,-,TGTGCCAGCAGTCCACCGGGACAGGGGGACTACGAGCAGTACTTC,CASSPPGQGDYEQYF
TRBJ1-5,TRBD1,TRBV6-1,-,TGTGCCAGCAGTGCGGGGACAGGGGGAAGTCAGCCCCAGCATTTT,CASSAGTGGSQPQHF
TRBJ1-1,-,TRBV5-4,once,TGTGCCAGCAGCCCCTCGGACGCGACGAGTACTGAAGCTTTCTTT,CASSPSDATSTEAFF
TRBJ1-1,-,TRBV7-2,-,TGTGCCAGCAGCTTAGGTCCCGCGTTGGCCGGTGAAGCTTTCTTT,CASSLGPALAGEAFF
TRBJ1-2,-,TRBV30,-,TGTGCCTGGAGGGGGCGCCAATATGGCTACACCTTC,CAWRGRQYGYTF
TRBJ1-3,-,TRBV11-2,-,TGTGCCAGCAGCCTCCTCCGCCTTAGACTATCTGGAAACACCATATATTTT,CASSLLRLRLSGNTIYF
TRBJ2-3,-,TRBV7-5,-,TGTGTCAGAAGCTCGACTAGTATCGTCACAGATACGCAGTATTTT,CVRSSTSIVTDTQYF
TRBJ2-3,-,TRBV27,-,TGTGCCAGCAGTTTATCATACGGGGGTTCAGATACGCAGTATTTT,CASSLSYGGSDTQYF
TRBJ1-2,-,TRBV29-1,once,TGCAGCGTTATCCTCTTGGGGGGCTACACCTTC,CSVILLGGYTF
TRBJ2-5,TRBD2,TRBV2,few,TGTGCCAGCCGACAGACTAGCGGAGAGACCCAGTACTTC,CASRQTSGETQYF
TRBJ1-5,TRBD1,TRBV6-5,-,TGTGCCAGCAGAAGCGGGACAGGCAATCAGCCCCAGCATTTT,CASRSGTGNQPQHF
TRBJ2-7,-,TRBV9,-,TGTGCCAGCGGGACTGGCCCTACCTACGAGCAGTACTTC,CASGTGPTYEQYF
TRBJ2-6,-,TRBV27,-,TGTGCCAGCAGTTCCTCTGGGGCCAACGTCCTGACTTTC,CASSSSGANVLTF
TRBJ2-7,-,TRBV7-2,-,TGTGCCAGCAGCGCATGGACAGACGAGCAGTACTTC,CASSAWTDEQYF
TRBJ2-7,TRBD1,TRBV7-8,-,TGTGCCAGCATCAAACAGACTCGGGACAGCTACGAGCAGTACTTC,CASIKQTRDSYEQYF
TRBJ2-7,TRBD2,TRBV4-1,-,TGCGCCAGCAGCCAGGGGACTAGCGGGACCACCTACGAGCAGTACTTC,CASSQGTSGTTYEQYF
TRBJ2-2,-,TRBV5-4,-,TGTGCCAGCAGCTTGGTTAGGGGAAACACCGGGGAGCTGTTTTTT,CASSLVRGNTGELFF
TRBJ1-1,TRBD1,TRBV29-1,-,TGCAGCGTTGAAGATCGTACAGGGGCGCGTGGCACTGAAGCTTTCTTT,CSVEDRTGARGTEAFF
TRBJ1-2,-,TRBV27,-,TGTGCCAGCAGAGGGGAACTCTATGGCTACACCTTC,CASRGELYGYTF
TRBJ2-7,TRBD1,TRBV5-4,-,TGTGCCAGCAGCCTACAGGGGAACTACGAGCAGTACTTC,CASSLQGNYEQYF
TRBJ2-4,-,TRBV14,-,TGTGCCAGCAGCCAAGGCGATGGTTTTGGCAATCCCAAAAACATTCAGTACTTC,CASSQGDGFGNPKNIQYF
TRBJ1-5,-,TRBV15,-,TGTGCCACCAGCAGAGTAGGGGCAGTACAGCCCCAGCATTTT,CATSRVGAVQPQHF
TRBJ1-2,-,TRBV4-3,-,TGCGCCAGCAGCCAAGTCGGGGGGAGGGACTATGGCTACACCTTC,CASSQVGGRDYGYTF
TRBJ2-2,-,TRBV7-2,-,TGTGCCAGCAGCTTAGTAACACTCAACACCGGGGAGCTGTTTTTT,CASSLVTLNTGELFF
TRBJ1-1,-,TRBV27,-,TGTGCCAGCAGCCTACAGGGAGCCCGGAACACTGAAGCTTTCTTT,CASSLQGARNTEAFF
TRBJ1-6,-,TRBV4-3,once,TGCGCCAGCAGCCAAGAGACTCTTCCGGGCTCCTATAATTCACCCCTCCACTTT,CASSQETLPGSYNSPLHF
TRBJ2-3,-,TRBV4-2,-,TGTGCCAGCAGCCAAGAGGGTGCGAGGGTAAGGGCAGATACGCAGTATTTT,CASSQEGARVRADTQYF
TRBJ2-2,-,TRBV7-9,-,TGTGCCAGCAGCCCCCCAATCCTCACAGGGTCCGGGGAGCTGTTTTTT,CASSPPILTGSGELFF
TRBJ2-3,-,TRBV5-1,-,TGCGCCAGCAGCTTGGAGCGGGGCACAGATACGCAGTATTTT,CASSLERGTDTQYF
TRBJ1-4,TRBD1,TRBV5-6,once,TGTGCCAGCAGCTTGTACGCAGGGGGCAGGATTGAAAAACTGTTTTTT,CASSLYAGGRIEKLFF
TRBJ2-7,TRBD2,TRBV4-3,-,TGCGCCAGCAGCCAAGTCCCATCGTCCGGGGGGGCCTACGAGCAGTACTTC,CASSQVPSSGGAYEQYF
TRBJ1-5,TRBD1,TRBV4-3,-,TGCGCCAGCAGCCTGGACAGGGGGCCCAATCAGCCCCAGCATTTT,CASSLDRGPNQPQHF
TRBJ2-2,TRBD2,TRBV7-9,few,TGTGCCAGCAGCCCCGTTGGCGGGAGTGGCACCGGGGAGCTGTTTTTT,CASSPVGGSGTGELFF
TRBJ1-2,-,TRBV5-1,-,TGCGCCAGCGGGGATCCCCCTAACTATGGCTACACCTTC,CASGDPPNYGYTF
TRBJ2-4,-,TRBV7-9,-,TGTGCCAGCAGCCCTTCCGGGACTTCGGGGAACATTCAGTACTTC,CASSPSGTSGNIQYF
TRBJ1-2,-,TRBV5-5,-,TGTGCCAGCAGCTTGGTAAAGTTTGGTGGCTACACCTTC,CASSLVKFGGYTF
TRBJ2-5,-,TRBV7-2,-,TGTGCCAGCAGCACTTTCCCGAGAGTATCCCAAGAGACCCAGTACTTC,CASSTFPRVSQETQYF